These 18 T cell receptor beta chains were all obtained from the same sample, sequenced in a study of PD-L1 blockade in urothelial cancer. Libraries were prepared by immunoSEQ multiplex PCR; TCRdb keeps only in-frame clonotypes and omits some of them. The table lists 75,000 to 95,000 clones, about 85% of them singletons. Stated time point: pretreatment peripheral blood. Sequencing used PBMCs, obtained around atezolizumab (anti-PD-L1) treatment. These receptors were obtained from a man aged 40-49 years with urothelial cancer.

This chain connects TRBV4-3 to TRBJ2-7; TRBD1 agrees at 7 bases. The CDR3 has 16 amino acids. In germline, CDR1 is LGHNA, CDR2 YSLEER. V lost 3 bases, J lost 5 bases, and 13 bases stayed unmatched. DNA for the CDR3: TGCGCCAGCAGCCAGGTTAGGGGGCTCCCACGGGACGAGCAGTACTTC. Translation: CASSQVRGLPRDEQYF.

The chain couples TRBV28 to TRBJ1-5; weak D call: TRBD1 (5 bases). The CDR3 runs to 15 residues. Germline loops: CDR1 MDHEN, CDR2 SYDVKM. Trimming removed 2 bases at V and 4 bases at J, with 12 bases between. The CDR3: CASSLMAGGNQPQHF. The DNA for the CDR3 is TGTGCCAGCAGTTTAATGGCCGGGGGGAATCAGCCCCAGCATTTT. Full variable domain (missing parts from reference TRBV28 and TRBJ1-5): DVKVTQSSRYLVKRTGEKVFLECVQDMDHENMFWYRQDPGLGLRLIYFSYDVKMKEKGDIPEGYSVSREKKERFSLILESASTNQTSMYLCASSLMAGGNQPQHFGDGTRLSIL.

The rearrangement uses TRBV7-2 and TRBJ1-2, with 10 bases fitting TRBD1. Germline loops: CDR1 SGHTA, CDR2 FQGNSA. CDR3 length: 15 amino acids. The V gene end was trimmed by 5 bases and the J gene end by 7 bases; junction bases not matched to a gene: 10. The CDR3 loop reads CASSRSGQGIGGYTF. The CDR3 DNA reads TGTGCCAGCAGCCGCTCGGGACAGGGGATAGGTGGCTACACCTTC.

The chain couples TRBV30 to TRBJ2-5; weak D call: TRBD2 (7 bases). This CDR3 has 15 residues. Germline-derived CDR1 and CDR2 are GTSNPN and SVGIG (reference sequence). The V gene lost 0 bases and the J gene lost 2 bases, with 13 bases spanning the gap. For the CDR3, the DNA is TGTGCCTGGAGTGTGGGGGGCGGGGGTCAAGAGACCCAGTACTTC. This sequence encodes CAWSVGGGGQETQYF.

The J gene is TRBJ1-1, the V gene TRBV29-1; D gene uncertain. The V and J ends lost 5 bases and 4 bases respectively, with 17 bases between them. Germline V gives CDR1 SQVTM, CDR2 ANQGSEA. This CDR3 region has 14 residues. The CDR3 here is CSVQFEAGVTEAFF. The CDR3 nucleotides are TGCAGCGTTCAGTTTGAAGCGGGAGTCACTGAAGCTTTCTTT. The full variable domain, in which reference TRBV29-1 and TRBJ1-1 provide the parts outside the CDR3, is SAVISQKPSRDICQRGTSLTIQCQVDSQVTMMFWYRQQPGQSLTLIATANQGSEATYESGFVIDKFPISRPNLTFSTLTVSNMSPEDSSIYLCSVQFEAGVTEAFFGQGTRLTVV.

This rearrangement joins TRBV28 to TRBJ2-6; D is unclear. V was cut by 5 bases and J by 0 bases, with 14 bases left in between. Germline loops: CDR1 MDHEN, CDR2 SYDVKM. This CDR3 has 17 residues. DNA of the CDR3: TGTGCCAGCAGTCCTGAATACCGCAGCTCTGGGGCCAACGTCCTGACTTTC. As protein: CASSPEYRSSGANVLTF.

This clone came up a few times. The V call is TRBV10-2, the J call TRBJ1-4, with 7 bases aligning to TRBD1. Germline CDR1 and CDR2: WSHSY and SAAADI. J was trimmed by 6 bases and V by 6 bases; bases with no gene match: 10. This CDR3 region has 15 residues. The DNA of the CDR3 is TGCGCCAGCAGAAGAGGAGGGGGCGATTATGAAAAACTGTTTTTT. Translation gives CASRRGGGDYEKLFF.

The chain links TRBV7-9 to TRBJ2-7; 14 bases match TRBD2. Germline lookup yields CDR1 SEHNR and CDR2 FQNEAQ (reference sequence). CDR3 length equals 15 residues. The V and J ends lost 5 bases and 9 bases, in that order; junction bases with no gene match: 9. CDR3 sequence (DNA): TGTGCCAGCAGCCCGGGACTAGCGGGAGCCCTAGGGCAGTACTTC. It translates to CASSPGLAGALGQYF.

This chain links TRBV18 with TRBJ2-2, with 8 nucleotides matching TRBD1. This CDR3 region has 15 residues. Germline V CDR1 and CDR2: KGHSH, LQKENI. The V gene end was trimmed by 8 bases and the J gene end by 1 base; junction bases not matched to a gene: 6. CDR3 sequence reads: CASRTGTGNTGELFF. CDR3 DNA sequence: TGTGCCAGCCGGACCGGGACAGGGAACACCGGGGAGCTGTTTTTT.

J is TRBJ2-2 and V is TRBV19, with D uncertain. V gave up 6 bases and J gave up 5 bases, with 10 bases separating them. CDR3 size: 13 residues. Germline-derived CDR1 and CDR2 are LNHDA and SQIVND (reference sequence). The DNA of the CDR3 is TGTGCCAGTAGGGCCGTCGTAACCGGGGAGCTGTTTTTT. Protein: CASRAVVTGELFF. The complete variable domain, with remaining parts taken from reference TRBV19 and TRBJ2-2, reads DGGITQSPKYLFRKEGQNVTLSCEQNLNHDAMYWYRQDPGQGLRLIYYSQIVNDFQKGDIAEGYSVSREKKESFPLTVTSAQKNPTAFYLCASRAVVTGELFFGEGSRLTVL.

The rearrangement links TRBV19 to TRBJ2-1; D is perhaps TRBD1 (5 bases). V shed 10 bases and J shed 2 bases, with 9 bases lying between them. CDR3 length: 12 amino acids. Germline CDR1 is LNHDA and CDR2 is SQIVND (reference sequence). CDR3 coding DNA: TGTGCCACTAAGGGGACCTACAATGAGCAGTTCTTC. Translating gives CATKGTYNEQFF.

J is TRBJ2-5 and V is TRBV5-4, with 7 bases fitting TRBD2. Germline V gene sequence: CDR1 SGHNT, CDR2 YYREEE (reference sequence). The ends lost 0 bases at V and 5 bases at J; junction bases unmatched: 7. The CDR3 totals 15 residues. The CDR3 nucleotides are TGTGCCAGCAGCTTGGGGCGGGGGAAGGGGGAGACCCAGTACTTC. This codes for CASSLGRGKGETQYF.

This clone has just one count. The chain links TRBV5-1 to TRBJ2-1; D is unclear. The V and J ends lost 3 bases and 1 base respectively, with 11 bases between them. Germline CDR1 SGHRS, CDR2 YFSETQ. The CDR3 has 15 amino acids. CDR3 in DNA: TGCGCCAGCAGCTCCCCCCCCGTTTCCTACAATGAGCAGTTCTTC. Its translation is CASSSPPVSYNEQFF.

The rearrangement joins TRBV27 to TRBJ2-5, with D perhaps TRBD2 (6 bases). CDR1 is MNHEY, CDR2 SMNVEV, per germline (reference sequence). The CDR3 contains 15 residues. V gave up 1 base and J gave up 0 bases, with 9 bases separating them. CDR3 in amino acids: CASSLFAGYQETQYF. The CDR3 DNA follows: TGTGCCAGCAGTTTATTCGCGGGGTACCAAGAGACCCAGTACTTC.

In the case of this clone: One junction end does not reproduce the germline sequence, and a read error may be involved. This chain connects TRBV7-7 to TRBJ2-1, with 9 bases matching TRBD1. Germline V CDR1 and CDR2: SSHAT, FNYEAQ (reference sequence). The CDR3 consists of 13 residues. The CDR3 is CASSFRTGDEQFF. CDR3 bases: TGTGCTAGCAGCTTTAGGACAGGGGATGAGCAGTTCTTC.

This chain connects TRBV19 to TRBJ2-7, with D maybe TRBD1 (5 bases). Trimming pared 5 bases from V and 3 bases from J, leaving 14 bases between. The CDR3 sequence is 14 residues long. CDR1 is LNHDA, CDR2 SQIVND, per germline (reference sequence). The CDR3 DNA reads TGTGCCAGTAGTCCTATTGACAGCCACTACGAGCAGTACTTC. Translating it yields CASSPIDSHYEQYF.

The rearrangement joins TRBV7-6 to TRBJ2-1; no definite D call. The CDR3 has 13 residues. V gave up 4 bases and J gave up 6 bases, with 10 bases separating them. CDR1 and CDR2 from the germline V gene are SGHVS and FNYEAQ. The CDR3: CASSSGSLNEQFF. In DNA form, the CDR3 reads TGTGCCAGCAGCTCCGGGTCCCTCAATGAGCAGTTCTTC.

This chain joins TRBV5-1 and TRBJ2-7, with D possibly TRBD2 on 5 matching bases. Trimming cost V 4 bases and J 6 bases, with 14 bases left between them. CDR3 length: 13 residues. Germline V lookup: CDR1 SGHRS, CDR2 YFSETQ. Here the CDR3 DNA reads TGCGCCAGCAGCATCTCCACTAGTGCCGAGCAGTACTTC. It codes for CASSISTSAEQYF.